This T cell receptor beta chain is from a study of regulatory T cells in long-lasting Graves disease. General study results and limits: Whereas new patients shared 966 public clonotypes, persistent patients shared more, at about 3,000. Persistent cases of Graves' showed reduced TCR diversity relative to newly diagnosed patients.

Specified time point: persistent/refractory GD, antithyroid drugs over 5 years with positive TRAb. The TCR library used RNA extracted from PBMCs. Staff drew approximately 9.3 milliliters of peripheral blood into EDTA tubes. TCR beta libraries were built with iRepertoire HTBI primers and Arm-PCR of CDR3 regions. TCRdb re-analysed the multiplex PCR reads in MiXCR, keeping a single row per CDR3 protein. The profile shows 650,000 to 850,000 distinct CDR3 sequences, 25% to 30% of them singletons. This clonotype was observed a handful of times. Antigen specificity is unknown. Germline-derived CDR1 and CDR2 are SQVTM and ANQGSEA. Between the trimmed V and J ends, which lost 7 bases and 5 bases, there was a span of 18 bases. This CDR3 contains 13 residues.

The clonotype was recovered from a female donor with Graves disease. The sequenced sample was peripheral blood mononuclear cells (PBMCs), obtained when the disease was refractory, from a patient treated with antithyroid drugs. The V call is TRBV29-1, the J call TRBJ2-7; D may be TRBD2 (7 bases). The CDR3 loop reads CSAGGGRGNEQYF. The CDR3 DNA is TGCAGCGCTGGGGGGGGGCGAGGGAACGAGCAGTACTTC.